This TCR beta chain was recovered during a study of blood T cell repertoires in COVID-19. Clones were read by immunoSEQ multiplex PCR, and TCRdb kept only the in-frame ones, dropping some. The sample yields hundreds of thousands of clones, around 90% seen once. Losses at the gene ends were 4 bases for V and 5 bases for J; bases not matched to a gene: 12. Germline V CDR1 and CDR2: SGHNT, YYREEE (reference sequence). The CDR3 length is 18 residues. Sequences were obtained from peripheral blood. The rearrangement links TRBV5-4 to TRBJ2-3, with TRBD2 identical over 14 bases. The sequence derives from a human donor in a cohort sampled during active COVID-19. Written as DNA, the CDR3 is TGTGCCAGCAGCCCCGGGACTAGCGGGAGCTCAAGGGGAGATACGCAGTATTTT. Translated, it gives CASSPGTSGSSRGDTQYF.